This TCR beta chain was identified during a study of T cell repertoires in cytomegalovirus infection. Via MiXCR, TCRdb re-called the reads, giving one row per CDR3 protein. The sample has about 450,000 distinct CDR3 sequences, roughly 30% seen once; the top ten hold around 15%. The specimen sequenced was PBMCs. The clonotype was recovered from a human donor in good health (CMV status not recorded). Some clones in this sample may be carry-over from other donors' samples.

The CDR3 DNA sequence: TGTGCCAGCAGCACCGGGACTAGCGGGGGCCTTACAGATACGCAGTATTTT. Translated: CASSTGTSGGLTDTQYF. The chain recombines TRBV5-4 with TRBJ2-3, with TRBD2 identical over 14 bases. This CDR3 comprises 17 residues. Germline CDR1 is SGHNT and CDR2 is YYREEE (reference sequence). The ends lost 4 bases at V and 3 bases at J; junction bases unmatched: 7.